A selection of T cell receptor beta chains follows, all from one sample in a study of blood T cell repertoires in COVID-19. The assay was immunoSEQ multiplex PCR, and TCRdb's table has in-frame clones only and misses some. In the table there are approximately 290,000 clones, around nine tenths of which are singletons. Sequences were obtained from peripheral blood. Receptors originate from a woman aged 25-40 years with COVID-19, enrolled during active disease. Both conserved end residues are part of each CDR3. D genes are given only for firm matches. Clone sizes are given selectively: once, few, many, or a class where the clone is expanded.

j_call,clone_size,d_call,v_call,cdr3_nt,cdr3_aa
TRBJ2-2,.,.,TRBV21-1,TGTGCCAGCAGCTGCTTGTCGAGGCGGGGGATGGGCGGGGAGCTGTTTTTT,CASSCLSRRGMGGELFF
TRBJ1-3,.,TRBD1,TRBV19,TGTGCCAGTAGTAAACAGGGGGCTCGTGGAAACACCATATATTTT,CASSKQGARGNTIYF
TRBJ1-5,few,TRBD1,TRBV6-6,TGTGCCAGCAGCCTCTTCCCCGGGACAGGGGATCAGCCCCAGCATTTT,CASSLFPGTGDQPQHF
TRBJ1-5,few,.,TRBV19,TGTGCCAGTAGTATGGTTAGCCAACAGCCCCAGCATTTT,CASSMVSQQPQHF
TRBJ1-2,.,.,TRBV14,TGTGCCAGCAGCCCCACAGATAACTATGGCTACACCTTC,CASSPTDNYGYTF
TRBJ2-3,.,.,TRBV7-9,TGTGCCAGCAGCTTAGTCGGAGGACTGCGCACAGATACGCAGTATTTT,CASSLVGGLRTDTQYF
TRBJ1-6,.,.,TRBV6-5,TGTGCCAGCCGGAGGGACCATAATTCACCCCTCCACTTT,CASRRDHNSPLHF
TRBJ2-1,.,.,TRBV27,TGTGCCAGCAGTTTTTTGGTCGGGGACAATGAGCAGTTCTTC,CASSFLVGDNEQFF
TRBJ1-2,many,.,TRBV10-1,TGCGCCAGCAGCAACGACAGCCTCGGGCTCTATGGCTACACCTTC,CASSNDSLGLYGYTF
TRBJ2-5,.,.,TRBV6-6,TGTGCCAGCAGTTACGGTGCAGGTAACCAAGAGACCCAGTACTTC,CASSYGAGNQETQYF
TRBJ2-7,.,TRBD1,TRBV3-1/TRBV3-2,TGTGCCAGCAGCCCCATGGGGACAGGGGGTACCTACGAGCAGTACTTC,CASSPMGTGGTYEQYF
TRBJ1-4,.,.,TRBV5-5,TGTGCCAGCAGCCCACCCTCGTCACAAGTGGTGAAAAAACTGTTTTTT,CASSPPSSQVVKKLFF
TRBJ1-1,once,.,TRBV7-9,TGTGCCAGCAGCTACGAGGAGGGGTCACCAAACACTGAAGCTTTCTTT,CASSYEEGSPNTEAFF
TRBJ1-5,once,.,TRBV4-1,TGCGCCAGCAGCCAAGATAGGACAGTTAGCAATCAGCCCCAGCATTTT,CASSQDRTVSNQPQHF
TRBJ1-5,once,.,TRBV6-2/TRBV6-3,TGTGCCAGCAGTTACGGGACTTCCCAGCATTTT,CASSYGTSQHF
TRBJ2-3,.,TRBD1,TRBV5-1,TGCGCCAGCAGCCCGACAGGGATAGATACGCAGTATTTT,CASSPTGIDTQYF
TRBJ2-7,once,.,TRBV2,TGTGCCAGCAGGCACGTCGGCAGGGTCCACGAGCAGTACTTC,CASRHVGRVHEQYF
TRBJ2-4,.,TRBD2,TRBV3-1/TRBV3-2,TGTGCCAGCAGCCTCGTGGGGCGGGGGTTAGCCAAAAACATTCAGTACTTC,CASSLVGRGLAKNIQYF
TRBJ1-2,.,.,TRBV30,TGTGCCTGGAGGCGGCAAGGGGGTTTCCCCCACCTTAGGGGCTACACCTTC,CAWRRQGGFPHLRGYTF
TRBJ2-7,.,.,TRBV19,TGTGCCAGTAGTATCGGTGATGTCGAGCAGTACTTC,CASSIGDVEQYF
TRBJ2-5,.,.,TRBV15,TGTGCCACCAGCAGAGTGGTAGCCGGAAGAATGTCCCAAGAGACCCAGTACTTC,CATSRVVAGRMSQETQYF
TRBJ1-5,.,TRBD1,TRBV7-8,TGTGCCAGCAGCACGACCGGGACAGGGTTCGTAGTGCGTCAGCCCCAGCATTTT,CASSTTGTGFVVRQPQHF
TRBJ1-5,.,TRBD1,TRBV20-1,TGCAGTGCTAGTAGGGGACAGTATTATAGCAATCAGCCCCAGCATTTT,CSASRGQYYSNQPQHF
TRBJ1-5,.,.,TRBV4-1,TGCGCCAGCAGCCGGCTCTGGGCCAGGGATCATCAGCCCCAGCATTTT,CASSRLWARDHQPQHF
TRBJ1-2,.,.,TRBV11-2,TGTGCCAGCAGCTTCCTCCCTCGCCGGGGCTACACCTTC,CASSFLPRRGYTF
TRBJ1-5,.,.,TRBV24-1,TGTGCCACCAGTGATTTGGGGGTGAGAGGACTTCAGCCCCAGCATTTT,CATSDLGVRGLQPQHF
TRBJ2-7,.,TRBD1,TRBV15,TGTGCCACCAGCAGGGGACAGGGGGCCTACGAGCAGTACTTC,CATSRGQGAYEQYF
TRBJ2-2,.,.,TRBV5-1,TGCGCCAGCAGCTTTCGCCCCACAGGGACCGGGGAGCTGTTTTTT,CASSFRPTGTGELFF
TRBJ1-6,.,.,TRBV7-9,TGTGCCAGCAGCTTAATCAGTATTGGGACAAGCACCTATAATTCACCCCTCCACTTT,CASSLISIGTSTYNSPLHF
TRBJ2-7,.,.,TRBV5-5,TGTGCCAGCAGCGTAACAGGTAGCTACGAGCAGTACTTC,CASSVTGSYEQYF
TRBJ2-5,.,TRBD1,TRBV7-9,TGTGCCAGCAACCCGGGACAGAATTTCCAAGAGACCCAGTACTTC,CASNPGQNFQETQYF
TRBJ2-3,.,TRBD2,TRBV28,TGTGCCAGCAGTACCCCCCCGGTTAGCGGGGGGGTTCTTCCCCATGACACAGATACGCAGTATTTT,CASSTPPVSGGVLPHDTDTQYF
TRBJ2-1,.,.,TRBV6-5,TGTGCCAGCAGTCTCAAAGCTCCTACCTACAATGAGCAGTTCTTC,CASSLKAPTYNEQFF
TRBJ1-2,.,.,TRBV29-1,TGCAGCCCCAACCTAGGCTACACCTTC,CSPNLGYTF
TRBJ1-2,.,.,TRBV5-6,TGTGCCAGCAGCCCTGGGGGACAAGGAAACTATGGCTACACCTTC,CASSPGGQGNYGYTF
TRBJ2-1,.,TRBD2,TRBV6-4,TGTGCCAGCAGTGACCAGAGCGGGGGGGCCGATGAGCAGTTCTTC,CASSDQSGGADEQFF
TRBJ2-7,many,TRBD2,TRBV5-6,TGTGCCAGCCACGAACTCCCGGCTAGCGGGAACTACTACGAGCAGTACTTC,CASHELPASGNYYEQYF